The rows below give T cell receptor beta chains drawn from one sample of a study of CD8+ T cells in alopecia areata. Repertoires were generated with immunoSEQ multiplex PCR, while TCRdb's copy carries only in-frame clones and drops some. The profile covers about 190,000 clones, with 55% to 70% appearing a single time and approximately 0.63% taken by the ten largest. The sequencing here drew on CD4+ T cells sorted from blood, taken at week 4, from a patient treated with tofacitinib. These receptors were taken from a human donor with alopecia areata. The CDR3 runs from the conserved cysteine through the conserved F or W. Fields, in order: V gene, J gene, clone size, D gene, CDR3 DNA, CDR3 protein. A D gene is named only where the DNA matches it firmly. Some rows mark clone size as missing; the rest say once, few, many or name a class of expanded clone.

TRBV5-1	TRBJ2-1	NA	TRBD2	TGCGCCAGCAGCTTGGTAGCTAGCGGGAGGAACGGTGAGCAGTTCTTC	CASSLVASGRNGEQFF
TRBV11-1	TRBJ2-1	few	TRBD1	TGTGCCAGCAGCCTCGGACAGGGAGGAAGGAATGAGCAGTTCTTC	CASSLGQGGRNEQFF
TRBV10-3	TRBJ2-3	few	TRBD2	TGTGCCATCAGTCCGGGACTAGCGGGAATTAACCTAGTGGATACGCAGTATTTT	CAISPGLAGINLVDTQYF
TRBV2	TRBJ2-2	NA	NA	TGTGCCAGCATTTTACCCGCCCCTCGGCTGGGTTCCACGAACACCGGGGAGCTGTTTTTT	CASILPAPRLGSTNTGELFF
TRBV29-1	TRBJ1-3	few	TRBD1	TGCAGCGTGGACAGGGAGGACAACACCATATATTTT	CSVDREDNTIYF
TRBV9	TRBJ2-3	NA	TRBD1	TGTGCTAGCAGCGTAGCGGGGACAGGGGGCGTAGATACGCAGTATTTT	CASSVAGTGGVDTQYF
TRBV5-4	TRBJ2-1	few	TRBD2	TGTGCCAGCAGCCCTCAGACTAGCGGGTACAATGAGCAGTTCTTC	CASSPQTSGYNEQFF
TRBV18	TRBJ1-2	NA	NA	TGTGCCAGCTCACCAGATTCGTCCTATGGCTACACCTTC	CASSPDSSYGYTF
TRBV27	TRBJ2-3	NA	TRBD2	TGTGCCAGCGGTGATGAGACTAGCGGGAGTCCAGATACGCAGTATTTT	CASGDETSGSPDTQYF
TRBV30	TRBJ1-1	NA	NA	TGTGCCCTGGGAAGGTGGGACACTGAAGCTTTCTTT	CALGRWDTEAFF
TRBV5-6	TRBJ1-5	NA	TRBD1	TGTGCCAGCAGCTTTGGGACAGGGCAGGGCAATCAGCCCCAGCATTTT	CASSFGTGQGNQPQHF
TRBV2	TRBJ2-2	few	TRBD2	TGTGCCAGCAGTGTAGGGACTAGCGGTAACACCGGGGAGCTGTTTTTT	CASSVGTSGNTGELFF
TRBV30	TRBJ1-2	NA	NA	TGTGCCTGGAGTGGCAGCCCGAACCCATATGGCTACACCTTC	CAWSGSPNPYGYTF
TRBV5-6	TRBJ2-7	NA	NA	TGTGCCAGCAGCTTGACAGGACAGACACACTACGAGCAGTACTTC	CASSLTGQTHYEQYF
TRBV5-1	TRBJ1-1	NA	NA	TGCGCCAGCAGCTTGGAGTCTGGGCTTAGCGGTGAAGCTTTCTTT	CASSLESGLSGEAFF
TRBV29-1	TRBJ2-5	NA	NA	TGCAGCGTTGATCTTCAGGAAGAGACCCAGTACTTC	CSVDLQEETQYF
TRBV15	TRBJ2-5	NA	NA	TGTGCCACCAGCAGAGGAGGTCAGGGGGGAGGGACCCAGTACTTC	CATSRGGQGGGTQYF
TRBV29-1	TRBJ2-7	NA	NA	TGCAGCGTTGCCCGGACAGACATAGCCTCCTACGAGCAGTACTTC	CSVARTDIASYEQYF
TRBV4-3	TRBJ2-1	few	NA	TGCGCCAGCAGCGCCTACAGGTACAATGAGCAGTTCTTC	CASSAYRYNEQFF